Listed below are T cell receptor beta chains from one sample, sequenced in a study of blood T cell repertoires in COVID-19. The table came from immunoSEQ multiplex PCR; TCRdb's copy has only in-frame clones and leaves some out. The sample carries 200,000 to 250,000 clones, under 90% recorded once. Sequencing input: PBMCs or T cells enriched from blood (not recorded which). The origin of the receptors is a woman in her forties or fifties with acute COVID-19. Both conserved end residues are part of each CDR3. Fields, in order: CDR3 length, D gene, V gene, J gene, clone size, CDR3 DNA, CDR3 protein. A D gene is named only where the DNA matches it firmly. Expanded clones are given a class, and other clones once, few, many or no size at all.

cdr3_length: 15
d_call: TRBD2
v_call: TRBV2
j_call: TRBJ2-3
clone_size: -
cdr3_nt: TGTGCCAGCCGCCACGAGACTAGCAAGACAGATACGCAGTATTTT
cdr3_aa: CASRHETSKTDTQYF

cdr3_length: 15
d_call: TRBD2
v_call: TRBV19
j_call: TRBJ2-1
clone_size: -
cdr3_nt: TGTGCCAGTAGGAAACTAGCGGGAGCCTACAATGAGCAGTTCTTC
cdr3_aa: CASRKLAGAYNEQFF

cdr3_length: 13
d_call: -
v_call: TRBV6-2/TRBV6-3
j_call: TRBJ1-5
clone_size: once
cdr3_nt: TGTGCCAGCAGCAAGGACTGGTTACAGCCCCAGCATTTT
cdr3_aa: CASSKDWLQPQHF

cdr3_length: 15
d_call: -
v_call: TRBV19
j_call: TRBJ2-7
clone_size: -
cdr3_nt: TGTGCCAGTAGCGACGAACACAGGTTAAACTACGAGCAGTACTTC
cdr3_aa: CASSDEHRLNYEQYF

cdr3_length: 16
d_call: -
v_call: TRBV4-1
j_call: TRBJ1-2
clone_size: -
cdr3_nt: TGCGCCAGCAGCCAAACACAGGGATTTGGTAACTATGGCTACACCTTC
cdr3_aa: CASSQTQGFGNYGYTF

cdr3_length: 15
d_call: TRBD2
v_call: TRBV9
j_call: TRBJ2-2
clone_size: -
cdr3_nt: TGTGCCAGCAGCGTAAGCGGGGCGTCCACCGGGGAGCTGTTTTTT
cdr3_aa: CASSVSGASTGELFF

cdr3_length: 15
d_call: TRBD2
v_call: TRBV28
j_call: TRBJ2-1
clone_size: once
cdr3_nt: TGTGCCAGCAGTCAAGGGACTAGGCGAACCAATGAGCAGTTCTTC
cdr3_aa: CASSQGTRRTNEQFF

cdr3_length: 12
d_call: -
v_call: TRBV29-1
j_call: TRBJ1-2
clone_size: -
cdr3_nt: TGCAGCGTTGAGCGGGGGGCGAGGGGCTACACCTTC
cdr3_aa: CSVERGARGYTF

cdr3_length: 14
d_call: -
v_call: TRBV18
j_call: TRBJ2-1
clone_size: -
cdr3_nt: TGTGCCAGCTCCGTGACGGGGACCTACAATGAGCAGTTCTTC
cdr3_aa: CASSVTGTYNEQFF

cdr3_length: 15
d_call: -
v_call: TRBV10-3
j_call: TRBJ1-1
clone_size: -
cdr3_nt: TGTGCCATCAGTGAGACCGAGGGGGTGGGGACTGAAGCTTTCTTT
cdr3_aa: CAISETEGVGTEAFF

cdr3_length: 15
d_call: TRBD2
v_call: TRBV7-3
j_call: TRBJ2-1
clone_size: -
cdr3_nt: TGTGCCAGCAGCTCAGCCGGGACTACTTACAATGAGCAGTTCTTC
cdr3_aa: CASSSAGTTYNEQFF

cdr3_length: 16
d_call: TRBD1
v_call: TRBV7-2
j_call: TRBJ2-1
clone_size: -
cdr3_nt: TGTGCCAGCAGCCTTTTGGGACAGGGGCTCTACAATGAGCAGTTCTTC
cdr3_aa: CASSLLGQGLYNEQFF

cdr3_length: 13
d_call: -
v_call: TRBV18
j_call: TRBJ2-3
clone_size: -
cdr3_nt: TGTGCGGCCGGCATGGGAGTAACAGATACGCAGTATTTT
cdr3_aa: CAAGMGVTDTQYF

cdr3_length: 13
d_call: -
v_call: TRBV28
j_call: TRBJ1-5
clone_size: -
cdr3_nt: TGTGCCAGCAGTTTCCAGGGGTTTCAGCCCCAGCATTTT
cdr3_aa: CASSFQGFQPQHF

cdr3_length: 15
d_call: TRBD1
v_call: TRBV18
j_call: TRBJ1-1
clone_size: -
cdr3_nt: TGTGCCAGCTCACGAGACGGACAGGGAGGTACTGAAGCTTTCTTT
cdr3_aa: CASSRDGQGGTEAFF

cdr3_length: 13
d_call: -
v_call: TRBV12-5
j_call: TRBJ2-1
clone_size: -
cdr3_nt: TGTGCTAGTGGACTCTACTCCTACAATGAGCAGTTCTTC
cdr3_aa: CASGLYSYNEQFF

cdr3_length: 16
d_call: TRBD1
v_call: TRBV7-6
j_call: TRBJ2-3
clone_size: -
cdr3_nt: TGTGCCAGCAGCTTGGGGACAGGGTATAACACAGATACGCAGTATTTT
cdr3_aa: CASSLGTGYNTDTQYF

cdr3_length: 16
d_call: -
v_call: TRBV27
j_call: TRBJ2-1
clone_size: -
cdr3_nt: TGTGCCAGCAGTTTATCCACTAGGAGCTCCTACAATGAGCAGTTCTTC
cdr3_aa: CASSLSTRSSYNEQFF

cdr3_length: 15
d_call: -
v_call: TRBV5-1
j_call: TRBJ2-7
clone_size: -
cdr3_nt: TGCGCCAGCAGCCCCTTTTCAGGGGCGGGCGGCGAGCAGTACTTC
cdr3_aa: CASSPFSGAGGEQYF

cdr3_length: 15
d_call: -
v_call: TRBV14
j_call: TRBJ1-3
clone_size: few
cdr3_nt: TGTGCCAGCAGTGCAGGGGTTCTCTCTGGAAACACCATATATTTT
cdr3_aa: CASSAGVLSGNTIYF

cdr3_length: 15
d_call: TRBD1
v_call: TRBV23-1
j_call: TRBJ1-4
clone_size: -
cdr3_nt: TGCGCCAGCAGTCAAGACAGGGTGAAGGATGAAAAACTGTTTTTT
cdr3_aa: CASSQDRVKDEKLFF

cdr3_length: 11
d_call: -
v_call: TRBV11-3
j_call: TRBJ2-7
clone_size: -
cdr3_nt: TGTGCCAGCAGCCCCGGGGGCGAGCAGTACTTC
cdr3_aa: CASSPGGEQYF

cdr3_length: 14
d_call: -
v_call: TRBV7-2
j_call: TRBJ2-7
clone_size: -
cdr3_nt: TGTGCCAGCGGAACCACTCCAGGGGCCTACGAGCAGTACTTC
cdr3_aa: CASGTTPGAYEQYF

cdr3_length: 13
d_call: -
v_call: TRBV27
j_call: TRBJ1-1
clone_size: once
cdr3_nt: TGTGCCAGCAGGTGGGCAGTACGGAGGGGAGCTTTCTTT
cdr3_aa: CASRWAVRRGAFF

cdr3_length: 17
d_call: TRBD1
v_call: TRBV24-1
j_call: TRBJ2-1
clone_size: -
cdr3_nt: TGTGCCACCAGTGATGCTGGGACAGGGAAAGGGTACAATGAGCAGTTCTTC
cdr3_aa: CATSDAGTGKGYNEQFF

cdr3_length: 15
d_call: TRBD1
v_call: TRBV11-1
j_call: TRBJ1-2
clone_size: -
cdr3_nt: TGTGCCAGCAGCCCGGACAGGGGGATAAACTATGGCTACACCTTC
cdr3_aa: CASSPDRGINYGYTF

cdr3_length: 14
d_call: -
v_call: TRBV19
j_call: TRBJ2-7
clone_size: -
cdr3_nt: TGTGCCAGTAGTACAGGGGGGTCCTTGGGCGAGCAGTACTTC
cdr3_aa: CASSTGGSLGEQYF

cdr3_length: 15
d_call: -
v_call: TRBV18
j_call: TRBJ2-2
clone_size: -
cdr3_nt: TGTGCCAGCTCACCGAGGGAGACGCGGACCGGGGAGCTGTTTTTT
cdr3_aa: CASSPRETRTGELFF

cdr3_length: 14
d_call: -
v_call: TRBV21-1
j_call: TRBJ1-2
clone_size: -
cdr3_nt: TGTGCCAGCAACCCCCCGGGGGGGGCGCGGGGCTACACCTTC
cdr3_aa: CASNPPGGARGYTF

cdr3_length: 15
d_call: -
v_call: TRBV5-6
j_call: TRBJ2-7
clone_size: -
cdr3_nt: TGTGCCAGCAGTGAGCCGGGACTTGGGGCCTACGAGCAGTACTTC
cdr3_aa: CASSEPGLGAYEQYF

cdr3_length: 13
d_call: -
v_call: TRBV5-5
j_call: TRBJ1-1
clone_size: -
cdr3_nt: TGTGCCAGCAGCCTACAGGGAAGGACTGAAGCTTTCTTT
cdr3_aa: CASSLQGRTEAFF

cdr3_length: 14
d_call: -
v_call: TRBV7-8
j_call: TRBJ1-4
clone_size: -
cdr3_nt: TGTGCCAGCACCAATGGACAATTAAATGAAAAACTGTTTTTT
cdr3_aa: CASTNGQLNEKLFF

cdr3_length: 16
d_call: -
v_call: TRBV11-2
j_call: TRBJ1-2
clone_size: -
cdr3_nt: TGTGCCAGCAGCTTAAATGCGGGGGATAATTTGGGTGGCTACACCTTC
cdr3_aa: CASSLNAGDNLGGYTF

cdr3_length: 17
d_call: -
v_call: TRBV18
j_call: TRBJ2-2
clone_size: once
cdr3_nt: TGTGCCAGCTCCCTGGAGCGGACTAAGATAAACACCGGGGAGCTGTTTTTT
cdr3_aa: CASSLERTKINTGELFF

cdr3_length: 13
d_call: TRBD2
v_call: TRBV12-3/TRBV12-4
j_call: TRBJ2-7
clone_size: -
cdr3_nt: TGTGCCAGCAGCGGGGGAGGGGCCTACGAGCAGTACTTC
cdr3_aa: CASSGGGAYEQYF

cdr3_length: 12
d_call: -
v_call: TRBV2
j_call: TRBJ2-5
clone_size: -
cdr3_nt: TGTGCCAGCAAGGACAGTGGGGAGACCCAGTACTTC
cdr3_aa: CASKDSGETQYF

cdr3_length: 16
d_call: TRBD2
v_call: TRBV5-1
j_call: TRBJ2-7
clone_size: -
cdr3_nt: TGCGCCAGCAGCTTGGACTCGGGGGGGGTTCCCTACGAGCAGTACTTC
cdr3_aa: CASSLDSGGVPYEQYF

cdr3_length: 13
d_call: -
v_call: TRBV29-1
j_call: TRBJ2-7
clone_size: -
cdr3_nt: TGCAGCGTCTGGACGGGAGCCTTCTACGAGCAGTACTTC
cdr3_aa: CSVWTGAFYEQYF

cdr3_length: 14
d_call: TRBD2
v_call: TRBV25-1
j_call: TRBJ2-1
clone_size: -
cdr3_nt: TGTGCCAGCAGTGAAACGGGGGGGTTCAATGAGCAGTTCTTC
cdr3_aa: CASSETGGFNEQFF

cdr3_length: 16
d_call: -
v_call: TRBV7-2
j_call: TRBJ2-7
clone_size: -
cdr3_nt: TGTGCCAGCAGCTTAGAATCTCGGGCCTACGGGAACGAGCAGTACTTC
cdr3_aa: CASSLESRAYGNEQYF

cdr3_length: 13
d_call: -
v_call: TRBV30
j_call: TRBJ1-6
clone_size: -
cdr3_nt: TGTGCCTTCAGGGCCGGGAGGGATTCACCCCTCCACTTT
cdr3_aa: CAFRAGRDSPLHF

cdr3_length: 16
d_call: -
v_call: TRBV7-2
j_call: TRBJ1-1
clone_size: -
cdr3_nt: TGTGCCAGCAGCTCCCAGAGTTCGGGGGTAGGGACTGAAGCTTTCTTT
cdr3_aa: CASSSQSSGVGTEAFF

cdr3_length: 17
d_call: TRBD2
v_call: TRBV7-3
j_call: TRBJ2-1
clone_size: -
cdr3_nt: TGTGCCAGCAGCTTAACGCGACTAGCGGTTGGCTACAATGAGCAGTTCTTC
cdr3_aa: CASSLTRLAVGYNEQFF

cdr3_length: 15
d_call: TRBD1
v_call: TRBV19
j_call: TRBJ1-5
clone_size: once
cdr3_nt: TGTGCCAGTAGCTTGGGACAGACAACTCAAACGCCCCAGCATTTT
cdr3_aa: CASSLGQTTQTPQHF

cdr3_length: 17
d_call: TRBD1
v_call: TRBV7-2
j_call: TRBJ1-1
clone_size: -
cdr3_nt: TGTGCCAGCAGCTTAGGATTCCAGGGGGCGGGGGCCACTGAAGCTTTCTTT
cdr3_aa: CASSLGFQGAGATEAFF

cdr3_length: 14
d_call: TRBD1
v_call: TRBV15
j_call: TRBJ1-4
clone_size: -
cdr3_nt: TGTGCCACCGGCAGAGGACAGGGGAATGAAAAACTGTTTTTT
cdr3_aa: CATGRGQGNEKLFF

cdr3_length: 16
d_call: -
v_call: TRBV4-3
j_call: TRBJ1-2
clone_size: -
cdr3_nt: TGCGCCAGCAGCCAAGGGGCGGGGGTGGTTCCTGGTGGCTACACCTTC
cdr3_aa: CASSQGAGVVPGGYTF

cdr3_length: 14
d_call: -
v_call: TRBV4-1
j_call: TRBJ1-2
clone_size: -
cdr3_nt: TGCGCCAGCAGCCAAGATCCGGTTAACTATGGCTACACCTTC
cdr3_aa: CASSQDPVNYGYTF

cdr3_length: 15
d_call: -
v_call: TRBV9
j_call: TRBJ1-2
clone_size: -
cdr3_nt: TGTGCCAGCAGCGCCTCGGGAGTCTCCATCTATGGCTACACCTTC
cdr3_aa: CASSASGVSIYGYTF

cdr3_length: 20
d_call: TRBD2
v_call: TRBV4-2
j_call: TRBJ2-5
clone_size: -
cdr3_nt: TGTGCCAGCAGCCAAGATCTTCTGGAAATAGCGGGAGGGCCCCAGGAGACCCAGTACTTC
cdr3_aa: CASSQDLLEIAGGPQETQYF

cdr3_length: 16
d_call: TRBD1
v_call: TRBV19
j_call: TRBJ1-6
clone_size: -
cdr3_nt: TGTGCCAGTAGAACAGGGGGCCTCCACTATAATTCACCCCTCCACTTT
cdr3_aa: CASRTGGLHYNSPLHF

cdr3_length: 16
d_call: TRBD1
v_call: TRBV2
j_call: TRBJ2-5
clone_size: -
cdr3_nt: TGTGCCAGCAGTGAAGCGGGCCAGGGACAGCAAGAGACCCAGTACTTC
cdr3_aa: CASSEAGQGQQETQYF

cdr3_length: 17
d_call: TRBD1
v_call: TRBV3-1/TRBV3-2
j_call: TRBJ1-2
clone_size: -
cdr3_nt: TGTGCCAGCAGACCCCTCGGGACAGGGGGCAATAACTATGGCTACACCTTC
cdr3_aa: CASRPLGTGGNNYGYTF

cdr3_length: 13
d_call: -
v_call: TRBV12-3/TRBV12-4
j_call: TRBJ2-5
clone_size: -
cdr3_nt: TGTGCCAGCAGCACTACAGGGCCAGAGACCCAGTACTTC
cdr3_aa: CASSTTGPETQYF